This TCR beta chain was documented in a study of cytomegalovirus exposure and HLA in healthy donors. For the study at large: A previous analysis identified around 120 million unique TCR beta sequences derived from around 200 million T cells.

A multiplex PCR was run with 60 Vbeta primers and 13 Jbeta primers. Clones were sequenced by immunoSEQ multiplex PCR, and TCRdb holds only the in-frame ones, with some missing. The repertoire consists of 250,000 to 300,000 clones, with 80% to 95% occurring once and the leading ten covering around 1.7%. Details on this clone: Its antigen is unidentified.

The donors comprised healthy bone marrow donors. The CDR3 is 16 amino acids. The J segment lost 1 base and the V segment lost 3 bases, leaving 8 bases of the junction unmatched. Germline V lookup: CDR1 LNHDA, CDR2 SQIVND (reference sequence). Study results and caveats: Productive rates of about 87% or about 30% were seen for most TCR beta V segments in an earlier analysis. According to reports, the classifier identified cytomegalovirus status with high specificity and sensitivity.

The sample was PBMCs. The rearrangement uses TRBV19 and TRBJ1-1, with TRBD1 matching 7 bases. The receptor comes from a girl aged 2 to 9 in good health and CMV-seronegative. This chain's CDR3 is CASSMWTGPANTEAFF. In DNA form, the CDR3 reads TGTGCCAGTAGTATGTGGACAGGCCCGGCGAACACTGAAGCTTTCTTT. Full variable domain (missing parts from reference TRBV19 and TRBJ1-1): DGGITQSPKYLFRKEGQNVTLSCEQNLNHDAMYWYRQDPGQGLRLIYYSQIVNDFQKGDIAEGYSVSREKKESFPLTVTSAQKNPTAFYLCASSMWTGPANTEAFFGQGTRLTVV.